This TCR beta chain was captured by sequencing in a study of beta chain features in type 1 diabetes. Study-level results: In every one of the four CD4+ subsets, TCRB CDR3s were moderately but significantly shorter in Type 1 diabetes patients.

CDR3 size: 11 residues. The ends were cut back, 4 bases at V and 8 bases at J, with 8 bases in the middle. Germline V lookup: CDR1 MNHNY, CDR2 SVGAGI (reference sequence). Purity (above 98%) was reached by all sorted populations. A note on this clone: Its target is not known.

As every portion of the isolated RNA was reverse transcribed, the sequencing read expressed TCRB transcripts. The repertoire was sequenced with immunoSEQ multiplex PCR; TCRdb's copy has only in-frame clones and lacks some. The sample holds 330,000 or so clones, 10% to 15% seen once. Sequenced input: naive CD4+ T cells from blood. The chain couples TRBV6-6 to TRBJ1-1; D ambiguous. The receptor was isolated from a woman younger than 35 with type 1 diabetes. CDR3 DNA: TGTGCCAGCAGTTGGCAGGCAGAAGCTTTCTTT. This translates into CASSWQAEAFF.